This entry lists 20 T cell receptor beta chains sequenced from one sample in a study of cytomegalovirus exposure and HLA in healthy donors. The method was immunoSEQ multiplex PCR; TCRdb's version includes in-frame clones alone and lacks a portion of them. The data hold 260,000 or so clones, with approximately 87% observed a single time. The sequencing input was PBMCs. These receptors all stem from a woman aged 18-30 years in good health and CMV-seronegative.

V is TRBV9 and J is TRBJ1-1; 8 bases line up with TRBD1. After removal of 3 bases from V and 0 bases from J, the junction contained 10 bases not matched to a gene. The CDR3 has 17 residues. Germline V CDR1 and CDR2: SGDLS, YYNGEE. DNA for the CDR3: TGTGCCAGCAGCGCATACGGGACAGGCTATATGAACACTGAAGCTTTCTTT. Protein sequence: CASSAYGTGYMNTEAFF.

The CDR3 reads CASSLAGQADNSPLHF. As DNA, the CDR3 is TGCGCCAGCAGCTTGGCCGGTCAGGCTGATAATTCACCCCTCCACTTT. The gene calls are TRBV5-1 and TRBJ1-6; D is uncertain. The CDR3 is made up of 16 amino acids. Germline V gene data show CDR1 as SGHRS and CDR2 as YFSETQ. V was pared by 0 bases and J by 5 bases, with 12 bases between.

The V and J genes are TRBV28 and TRBJ1-6; D unresolved. The germline V gene has CDR1 MDHEN and CDR2 SYDVKM. CDR3 length equals 14 residues. Trimming removed 1 base at V and 9 bases at J, with 10 bases between. The DNA of the CDR3 is TGTGCCAGCAGTTTATCAGGTCCATCTTCACCCCTCCACTTT. Protein: CASSLSGPSSPLHF. Based on the CDR3 plus reference TRBV28 and TRBJ1-6, the full variable domain is DVKVTQSSRYLVKRTGEKVFLECVQDMDHENMFWYRQDPGLGLRLIYFSYDVKMKEKGDIPEGYSVSREKKERFSLILESASTNQTSMYLCASSLSGPSSPLHFGNGTRLTVT.

The V and J genes are TRBV25-1 and TRBJ2-3; 9 bases map to TRBD2. Germline V gives CDR1 MGHDK, CDR2 SYGVNS. Trimming took 4 bases from V and 1 from J; bases not matched to a gene: 9. This CDR3 spans 17 amino acids. The CDR3 is CASSGLAGGGGTDTQYF. The DNA of the CDR3 is TGTGCCAGCAGTGGTCTGGCGGGAGGGGGAGGCACAGATACGCAGTATTTT.

This sequence joins TRBV15 and TRBJ2-5; possibly TRBD2 for D (5 bases). With 6 bases removed from V and 4 bases from J, the gap between germline ends came to 12 bases. In germline, CDR1 is LNHNV, CDR2 YYDKDF (reference sequence). This CDR3 spans 13 amino acids. CDR3 residues: CATSGGEGETQYF. The DNA for the CDR3 is TGTGCCACCAGTGGAGGTGAGGGAGAGACCCAGTACTTC.

The genes are TRBV9 and TRBJ2-1; D might be TRBD2 (5 bases). Germline V CDR1 and CDR2: SGDLS, YYNGEE. V lost 2 bases and J lost 4, with 10 bases in between. CDR3 size: 14 residues. The CDR3 region is CASSVQRGYNEQFF. CDR3 DNA: TGTGCCAGCAGCGTCCAACGGGGTTACAATGAGCAGTTCTTC. Full variable domain (rest looked up from reference TRBV9 and TRBJ2-1): DSGVTQTPKHLITATGQRVTLRCSPRSGDLSVYWYQQSLDQGLQFLIQYYNGEERAKGNILERFSAQQFPDLHSELNLSSLELGDSALYFCASSVQRGYNEQFFGPGTRLTVL.

This rearrangement joins TRBV19 to TRBJ1-5; TRBD1 matches 10 bases. V lost 4 bases to trimming and J lost 2 bases; unmatched junction nucleotides: 5. CDR3 length: 16 amino acids. Germline V CDR1 and CDR2: LNHDA, SQIVND (reference sequence). The CDR3 loop reads CASSRVTGGGNQPQHF. CDR3 in DNA: TGTGCCAGTAGTAGGGTGACAGGGGGCGGCAATCAGCCCCAGCATTTT.

The chain uses TRBV19 and TRBJ1-1; weak D call: TRBD1 (6 bases). Trimming removed 3 bases from V and 7 bases from J, with 9 bases in between. Looked up from germline, CDR1 is LNHDA and CDR2 is SQIVND (reference sequence). CDR3 length: 12 amino acids. The CDR3 spells CASSILRGEAFF. CDR3 bases: TGTGCCAGTAGTATCCTCAGGGGTGAAGCTTTCTTT.

The genes are TRBV4-1 and TRBJ1-6; D may be TRBD1 (6 bases). The CDR3 covers 15 residues. Germline values: CDR1 MGHRA, CDR2 YSYEKL. The germline V and J ends were trimmed by 3 bases and 11 bases, with 17 bases remaining between them. CDR3 in DNA: TGCGCCAGCAGCCACCCAACCGGGGGGGCGGCACCCCTCCACTTT. As protein: CASSHPTGGAAPLHF.

This clone has only one observation. The V gene is TRBV15, the J gene TRBJ2-7; TRBD2 is a possible D gene (6 bases). Per germline, CDR1 LNHNV and CDR2 YYDKDF (reference sequence). This CDR3 has 16 residues. Trimming pared 2 bases from V and 2 bases from J, leaving 16 bases between. The CDR3 loop reads CATSRWSGSGTYEQYF. DNA for the CDR3: TGTGCCACCAGCAGATGGTCGGGTAGCGGCACCTACGAGCAGTACTTC.

The chain combines TRBV7-2 with TRBJ2-7; 14 bases match TRBD2. The CDR3 consists of 17 residues. Germline values: CDR1 SGHTA, CDR2 FQGNSA. Losses at the gene ends were 4 bases for V and 5 bases for J; bases not matched to a gene: 10. The CDR3 loop is CASSSGTSGSFWNEQYF. The DNA of the CDR3 is TGTGCCAGCAGCTCGGGGACTAGCGGGAGTTTTTGGAACGAGCAGTACTTC. Filled out from reference TRBV7-2 and TRBJ2-7, the complete variable domain reads GAGVSQSPSNKVTEKGKDVELRCDPISGHTALYWYRQSLGQGLEFLIYFQGNSAPDKSGLPSDRFSAERTGGSVSTLTIQRTQQEDSAVYLCASSSGTSGSFWNEQYFGPGTRLTVT.

This CDR3 is CASSLLVGLAGNTDTQYF. The CDR3 coding sequence is TGTGCCAGCAGCTTGTTAGTGGGACTAGCGGGAAACACAGATACGCAGTATTTT. This chain joins TRBV5-4 and TRBJ2-3; 13 bases agree with TRBD2. Germline V CDR1 and CDR2: SGHNT, YYREEE (reference sequence). There are 18 residues in the CDR3. The trim removed 1 base at V and 2 bases at J, leaving 7 bases unmatched.

J is TRBJ2-7 and V is TRBV7-6; possibly TRBD2 for D (6 bases). The CDR3 extends over 14 amino acids. Germline values: CDR1 SGHVS, CDR2 FNYEAQ. Between the trimmed V and J ends, which lost 4 bases and 4 bases, there was a span of 14 bases. CDR3: CASSSIGSPYEQYF. Written as DNA, the CDR3 is TGTGCCAGCAGCTCAATCGGGAGTCCGTACGAGCAGTACTTC.

The chain combines TRBV6-5 with TRBJ1-5, with a tentative D call TRBD1 (5 bases). V dropped 7 bases and J dropped 1 base, with 14 bases sitting between them. Germline CDR1 reads MNHEY; CDR2 reads SVGAGI. CDR3 length: 15 residues. The CDR3 is CASIAGLGSNQPQHF. CDR3 sequence (DNA): TGTGCCAGCATCGCAGGGCTGGGGAGCAATCAGCCCCAGCATTTT.

The table lists this clone with a count of one. The V and J genes are TRBV6-1 and TRBJ2-7; TRBD1 aligns across 7 bases. After removal of 6 bases from V and 7 bases from J, the junction contained 12 bases not matched to a gene. Germline CDR1 reads MNHNS; CDR2 reads SASEGT. The CDR3 contains 14 residues. CDR3 nucleotides: TGTGCCAGCAGGTGGACAGGACTTCTTGGGGAGCAGTACTTC. Residues: CASRWTGLLGEQYF.

The V and J genes are TRBV28 and TRBJ1-2; 7 bases match TRBD1. The CDR3 loop spans 15 amino acids. With 2 bases clipped from V and 0 bases from J, the junction kept 3 bases outside the gene matches. Germline-derived CDR1 and CDR2 are MDHEN and SYDVKM. In nucleotides, the CDR3 is TGTGCCAGCAGTTTAGCGGACAGGTCTAACTATGGCTACACCTTC. Translation gives CASSLADRSNYGYTF.

CDR3 nucleotides: TGTGCCGTAACTCCAGGAGGCCTGTTCTCCTACGAGCAGTACTTC. Its protein is CAVTPGGLFSYEQYF. V and J are TRBV6-1 and TRBJ2-7; D may be TRBD2 (5 bases). This CDR3 comprises 15 residues. Germline V CDR1 and CDR2: MNHNS, SASEGT. The V end lost 11 bases, the J end lost 0 bases, and 20 bases lay between the germline ends.

The rearrangement uses TRBV2 and TRBJ1-3, with a tentative D call TRBD1 (5 bases). The germline V gene has CDR1 SNHLY and CDR2 FYNNEI. The CDR3 extends over 14 amino acids. V lost 5 bases and J lost 2, with 10 bases in between. This chain's CDR3 is CASSPARAGNTIYF. Written as DNA, the CDR3 is TGTGCCAGCAGTCCCGCCAGGGCTGGAAACACCATATATTTT.

The V call is TRBV27, the J call TRBJ2-2, with 7 bases that match TRBD2. Germline CDR1 is MNHEY and CDR2 is SMNVEV (reference sequence). The CDR3 length is 14 residues. V shed 6 bases and J 3 bases; nucleotides not matched to a gene: 4. The CDR3 bases are TGTGCCAGCAGGAGGGACTATTACACCGGGGAGCTGTTTTTT. It specifies CASRRDYYTGELFF.

This rearrangement joins TRBV7-6 to TRBJ1-5; D is ambiguous. The CDR3 has 14 residues. V was pared by 5 bases and J by 5 bases, with 13 bases between. CDR1 and CDR2 from the germline V gene are SGHVS and FNYEAQ. CDR3 amino acids: CASSEGGLYQPQHF. The DNA of the CDR3 is TGTGCCAGCAGCGAGGGAGGTCTTTATCAGCCCCAGCATTTT.